What follows describes a single T cell receptor beta chain. The antigen remains undetermined. CDR1 is SGHTA, CDR2 FQGNSA, per germline. This CDR3 comprises 15 residues. The V end was cut by 1 base, the J end by 0 bases, with 7 bases between. This specimen belongs to a study of beta chain features in type 1 diabetes. Study in general: Over all samples combined, over 85 million sorted cells were examined.

What was sequenced were expressed TCRB transcripts, since all of the isolated RNA had been reverse transcribed. Data came from immunoSEQ multiplex PCR; TCRdb stores just in-frame clones and leaves some out. The sample lists 200,000 to 300,000 clones; 68% were seen once. Study outcomes and limitations: With patients and controls alike, PCR might favor shorter templates to an equal degree. Type 1 diabetes patients had moderately but significantly shorter TCRB CDR3s in all four CD4+ subsets.

The TCR sequence derives from a man in his thirties or forties in good health. The chain couples TRBV7-2 to TRBJ2-4; D ambiguous. Sample: naive CD4+ T cells from blood. This CDR3 is CASSLGRVAKNIQYF. In DNA form, the CDR3 reads TGTGCCAGCAGCTTAGGGAGAGTAGCCAAAAACATTCAGTACTTC. The entire variable domain, with the rest obtained from reference TRBV7-2 and TRBJ2-4, is as follows: GAGVSQSPSNKVTEKGKDVELRCDPISGHTALYWYRQSLGQGLEFLIYFQGNSAPDKSGLPSDRFSAERTGGSVSTLTIQRTQQEDSAVYLCASSLGRVAKNIQYFGAGTRLSVL.